This section outlines one T cell receptor (beta chain) sequence together with its context. Its antigen is as yet unknown. Generated by immunoSEQ multiplex PCR, the TCRdb table keeps only in-frame clones and is missing some. The sample lists approximately 280,000 clones; around 87% were seen once. The sample originates from a study of Ad26.COV2.S vaccination and SARS-CoV-2 variants. Study-level results: The authors reported substantial breadth in spike-specific CD8+ and CD4+ T cell responses after vaccination. Spike-specific TCR breadth ran higher among vaccine recipients than placebo recipients. From the TCR breadth and depth analyses, total T cell responses may have been underestimated.

Treatment given: some 20 received Ad26.COV2.S at low or high dose, single or two shots; roughly five received placebo; per-sample allocation not given. Specimen acquisition occurred on day 63 following the initial vaccine or placebo injection. Ad26 vector vaccine expressed Wuhan-strain SARS-CoV-2 spike. Germline trimming cut 7 bases from V and 3 bases from J; bases unmatched to any gene: 10. This CDR3 contains 15 residues. Germline V lookup: CDR1 SNHLY, CDR2 FYNNEI. Sequenced material: peripheral blood, taken in a trial of Ad26.COV2.S vaccine versus placebo. The receptor's source is a person between 18 and 60 years old who received the Ad26.COV2.S COVID-19 vaccine or a placebo. The genes are TRBV2 and TRBJ2-3, with 7 bases that match TRBD2. The CDR3 DNA reads as TGTGCCAGCACCGAAAGGAGTAGCGGGACAGATACGCAGTATTTT. The encoded protein is CASTERSSGTDTQYF.